The TCR beta chain described here comes from a study of T cells in Graves' hyperthyroidism and ophthalmopathy. Study summary: The blood sample was taken at first diagnosis, before treatment began.

The germline V gene has CDR1 MNHNS and CDR2 SASEGT. The V end was cut by 6 bases, the J end by 6 bases, with 15 bases between. The CDR3 sequence is 13 residues long. In this sample, this clonotype turned up many times. Its antigen remains unidentified. RNA transcripts yielded amplified TCR beta CDR3 regions. The TCR CDR3 was amplified in a first-round RT-PCR using the HTBI primer set. From the multiplex PCR reads, TCRdb called clonotypes with MiXCR, one entry per CDR3 protein. The sample has around 350,000 distinct CDR3 sequences, 15% to 20% seen once. Notes on the study in general: Before onset, ophthalmopathy was predicted by the model a median approximately 6.7 months earlier.

What was sequenced was blood. The chain is built from TRBV6-1 and TRBJ2-7; D could derive from TRBD1 or TRBD2 (5 bases each). This clonotype originated in a woman in her late teens or twenties with Graves' hyperthyroidism. CDR3 sequence (DNA): TGTGCCAGCAGGGGACCGCATCCCGGCGAGCAGTACTTC. Translating it yields CASRGPHPGEQYF.